The next 7 T cell receptor beta chains were all read from a single sample in a study of T-cell reconstitution after alpha-beta-depleted transplantation in children. Preparation of the TCRbeta library used unique molecular identifiers. TCRdb reanalysed the PCR reads using MiXCR and keeps one entry per CDR3 protein. The table records approximately 70,000 distinct CDR3 sequences, 4.9% of them present only once. This specimen consisted of PBMCs, mostly from graft donor cells, obtained 180 days after TCRalphabeta/CD19-depleted stem cell transplant. These receptors were obtained from a boy in the first two years of life who had a stem cell transplant for acute myeloid leukemia, so the T cells may come from the graft donor.

This clonotype appeared many times. The CDR3 sequence is CASSLVSIPSGASYEQYF. DNA for the CDR3: TGTGCCAGCAGCTTAGTATCCATCCCTAGCGGGGCCTCCTACGAGCAGTACTTC. The chain is built from TRBV11-2 and TRBJ2-7, with TRBD2 matching over 9 bases. Unmatched junction bases numbered 10, after V lost 1 base and J lost 0 bases. Germline V gene lookup returns CDR1 SGHAT and CDR2 FQNNGV. The CDR3 runs to 18 residues.

A note on this clonotype: The junction differs from germline at one of its ends, possibly a read error. J is TRBJ1-2 and V is TRBV7-2; 7 positions agree with TRBD1. The length of the CDR3 is 14 residues. Germline CDR1 is SGHTA and CDR2 is FQGNSA. CDR3 in amino acids: CARSIEGEGAGYTF. For the CDR3, the DNA is TGTGCCCGCAGCATAGAAGGGGAGGGGGCTGGCTACACCTTC. Using reference TRBV7-2 and TRBJ1-2 for the parts outside the CDR3, the full variable domain is GAGVSQSPSNKVTEKGKDVELRCDPISGHTALYWYRQSLGQGLEFLIYFQGNSAPDKSGLPSDRFSAERTGGSVSTLTIQRTQQEDSAVYLCARSIEGEGAGYTFGSGTRLTVV.

This clonotype came up many times. The V gene is TRBV13, the J gene TRBJ1-2; a possible D gene is TRBD1 (5 bases). CDR1 PRHDT and CDR2 FYEKMQ come from the germline V gene (reference sequence). V lost 5 bases, J lost 2 bases, and 12 bases lay in between. This CDR3 comprises 14 residues. The CDR3 bases are TGTGCCAGCAGCCCGTGGGGGAGGAACTATGGCTACACCTTC. Its translation is CASSPWGRNYGYTF.

This clonotype appeared many times. The V call is TRBV12-3 or TRBV12-4, the J call TRBJ1-6, with D unresolved. The V end was cut by 2 bases, the J end by 7 bases, with 9 bases between. The CDR3 is made up of 14 amino acids. In DNA, the CDR3 is TGTGCCAGCAGTTTAACGGGTTTGAATTCACCCCTCCACTTT. Amino acids: CASSLTGLNSPLHF.

This clonotype was recorded at least ten times. The chain is built from TRBV20-1 and TRBJ2-7, with TRBD2 identical over 11 bases. V lost 6 bases to trimming and J lost 4 bases; unmatched junction nucleotides: 8. There are 14 residues in the CDR3. The germline gives CDR1 DFQATT, CDR2 SNEGSKA (reference sequence). For the CDR3, the DNA is TGCAGTGCGAAACTAGCGGGGGACCCTTACGAGCAGTACTTC. Its translation is CSAKLAGDPYEQYF.

This clonotype has a count of ten or more. The V call is TRBV7-9, the J call TRBJ1-5, with D possibly matching TRBD1 (5 bases). V shed 1 base and J shed 1 base, with 8 bases lying between them. The CDR3 totals 15 residues. Germline V lookup: CDR1 SEHNR, CDR2 FQNEAQ (reference sequence). CDR3: CASSLDGDSNQPQHF. As DNA, the CDR3 is TGTGCCAGCAGCTTAGATGGGGACAGCAATCAGCCCCAGCATTTT.

This clonotype was counted at least ten times. The chain combines TRBV28 with TRBJ2-2; D gene unclear. The CDR3 is 13 residues long. The V gene lost 6 bases and the J gene lost 6 bases, with 11 bases spanning the gap. Germline lookup yields CDR1 MDHEN and CDR2 SYDVKM. The CDR3: CASSNTGPGELFF. The CDR3 DNA follows: TGTGCCAGCAGCAATACGGGTCCCGGGGAGCTGTTTTTT.